This T cell receptor (beta chain) originates from a study of cytomegalovirus exposure and HLA in healthy donors. Study-level information: Of over 350 genotyped donors, roughly 76% grouped in the Caucasian-associated ancestry cluster.

Remarks on this clone: Its antigen is unknown.

Germline CDR1 SGHDT, CDR2 YYEEEE. This CDR3 spans 15 amino acids. Deletions cut 4 bases from V and 1 base from J, with 12 bases between. Study-level points and caveats: Owing to their indistinguishability, certain V segments, notably TRBV6-2 and TRBV6-3, were excluded. In vitro checks showed that a few CMV-associated chains really do target CMV antigens. Later, an analysis showed that TCR beta chains associated with HLA were more clonally expanded than others that were equally common.

With 60 Vbeta and 13 Jbeta primers, the PCR was carried out. Repertoires were generated with immunoSEQ multiplex PCR, while TCRdb's copy carries only in-frame clones and drops some. Of 200,000 to 250,000 clones listed, approximately 84% are singletons. The sequenced material came from PBMCs. The chain uses TRBV5-6 and TRBJ1-5; D is unclear. The receptor comes from a woman in her thirties or forties in good health and CMV-seronegative. The CDR3 region is CASSRGSRSNQPQHF. CDR3 DNA sequence: TGTGCCAGCAGCCGAGGAAGTAGAAGCAATCAGCCCCAGCATTTT.